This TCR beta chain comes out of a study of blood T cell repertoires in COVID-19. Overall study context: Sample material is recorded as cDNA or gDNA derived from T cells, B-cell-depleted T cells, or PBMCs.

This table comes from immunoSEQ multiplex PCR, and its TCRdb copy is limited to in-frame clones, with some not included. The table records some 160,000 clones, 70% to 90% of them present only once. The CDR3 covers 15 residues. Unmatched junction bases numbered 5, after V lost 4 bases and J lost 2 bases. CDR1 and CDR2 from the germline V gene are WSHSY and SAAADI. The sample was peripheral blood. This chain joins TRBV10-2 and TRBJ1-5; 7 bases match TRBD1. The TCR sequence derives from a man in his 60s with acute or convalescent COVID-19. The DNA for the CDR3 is TGCGCCAGCAGTGGCCAGGGGGTTGGCAATCAGCCCCAGCATTTT. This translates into CASSGQGVGNQPQHF.